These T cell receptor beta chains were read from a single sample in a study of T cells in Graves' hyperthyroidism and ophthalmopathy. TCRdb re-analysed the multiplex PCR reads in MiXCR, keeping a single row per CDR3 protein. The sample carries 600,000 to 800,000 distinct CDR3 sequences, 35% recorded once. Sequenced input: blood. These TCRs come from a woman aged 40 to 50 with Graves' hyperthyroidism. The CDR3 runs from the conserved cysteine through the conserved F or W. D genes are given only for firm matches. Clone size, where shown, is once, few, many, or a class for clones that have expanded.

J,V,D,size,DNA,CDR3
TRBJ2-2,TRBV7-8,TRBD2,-,TGTGCCAGCAACCCTAGCGGGGGGACCGGGGAGCTGTTTTTT,CASNPSGGTGELFF
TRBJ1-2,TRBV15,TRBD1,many,TGTGCCACCAGCAGAGGGGACAGCTATGGCTACACCTTC,CATSRGDSYGYTF
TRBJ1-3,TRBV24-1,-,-,TGTGCCACCAGTGAGACAGTCGGAAACACCATATATTTT,CATSETVGNTIYF
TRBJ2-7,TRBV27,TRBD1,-,TGTGCCAGCCAGGACAGGGCGTCCGCCTACGAGCAGTACTTC,CASQDRASAYEQYF
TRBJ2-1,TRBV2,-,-,TGTGCCAGCAACTACGGAGGGCAGCAGTTCTTC,CASNYGGQQFF
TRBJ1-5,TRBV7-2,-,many,TGTGCCAGCAGCTTAGACTCGGGGGTAGGACAGCCCCAGCATTTT,CASSLDSGVGQPQHF
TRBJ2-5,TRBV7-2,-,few,TGTGCCAGCTCCTCCCGGGGTCGACAAGAGACCCAGTACTTC,CASSSRGRQETQYF
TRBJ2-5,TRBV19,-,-,TGTGCCAGTAGTAGCATCCCTCTGTACCAAGAGACCCAGTACTTC,CASSSIPLYQETQYF
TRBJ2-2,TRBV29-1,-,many,TGCAGCGTTGAATGGGCCGGAACGGAGGTGGGGGAGCTGTTTTTT,CSVEWAGTEVGELFF
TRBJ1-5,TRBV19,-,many,TGTGCCAGTCAGAGTTGGGGTTATCAGCCCCAGCATTTT,CASQSWGYQPQHF
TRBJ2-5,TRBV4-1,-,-,TGCGCCAGCAGCCAAGATCTGGGGTTACAAGAGACCCAGTACTTC,CASSQDLGLQETQYF
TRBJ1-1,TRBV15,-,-,TGTGCCAGCAGTTTAATACAGAACCATGAAGCTTTCTTT,CASSLIQNHEAFF
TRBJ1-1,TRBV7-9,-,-,TGTGCCAGCATCTCGGGGGGGACGGGGACTGAAGCTTTCTTT,CASISGGTGTEAFF
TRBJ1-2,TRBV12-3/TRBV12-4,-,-,TGTGCCGGCAGCCCTCCCGACAGGTCCCAAAACTATGGCTACACCTTC,CAGSPPDRSQNYGYTF
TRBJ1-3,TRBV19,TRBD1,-,TGTGCCAGTAGTATCGGGACAGGGGGCATGATTTTGGGTAGAAACACCATATATTTT,CASSIGTGGMILGRNTIYF
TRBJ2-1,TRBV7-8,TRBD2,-,TGTGCCAGTAGTATATATATAGCGGGAGTCTACAATGAGCAGTTCTTC,CASSIYIAGVYNEQFF
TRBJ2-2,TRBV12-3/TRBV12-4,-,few,TGTGCCAGCAGTTTACGGAGTATTAACACCGGGGAGCTGTTTTTT,CASSLRSINTGELFF
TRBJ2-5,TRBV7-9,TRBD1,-,TGTGCCAGCAGCCTCGGACAGGGGCTGTCAGAGACCCAGTACTTC,CASSLGQGLSETQYF
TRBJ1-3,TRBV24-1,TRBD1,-,TGTGCCACCAGTGAGACAGGGTCTGGAAACACCATATATTTT,CATSETGSGNTIYF
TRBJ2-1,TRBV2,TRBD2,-,TGTGCCAGCAGAACAGTCGGGAGGGCCGATTACAATGAGCAGTTCTTC,CASRTVGRADYNEQFF